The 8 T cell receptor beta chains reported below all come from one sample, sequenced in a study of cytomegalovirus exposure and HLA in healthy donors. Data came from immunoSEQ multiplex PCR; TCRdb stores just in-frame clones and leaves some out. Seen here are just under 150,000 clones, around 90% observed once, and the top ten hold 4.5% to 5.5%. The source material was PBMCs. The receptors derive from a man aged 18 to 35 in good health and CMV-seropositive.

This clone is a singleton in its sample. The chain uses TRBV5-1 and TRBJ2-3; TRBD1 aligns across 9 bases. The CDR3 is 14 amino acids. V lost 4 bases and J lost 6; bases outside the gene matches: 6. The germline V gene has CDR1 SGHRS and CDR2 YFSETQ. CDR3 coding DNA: TGCGCCAGCAGCGCCGGGACAGGGTGGGATACGCAGTATTTT. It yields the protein CASSAGTGWDTQYF.

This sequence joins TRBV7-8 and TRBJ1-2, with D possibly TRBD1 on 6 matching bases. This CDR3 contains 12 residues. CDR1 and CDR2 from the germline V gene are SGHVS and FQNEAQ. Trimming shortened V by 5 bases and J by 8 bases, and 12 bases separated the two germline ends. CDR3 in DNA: TGTGCCAGCAGCCGGGGGGGCGTCGGCTACACCTTC. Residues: CASSRGGVGYTF.

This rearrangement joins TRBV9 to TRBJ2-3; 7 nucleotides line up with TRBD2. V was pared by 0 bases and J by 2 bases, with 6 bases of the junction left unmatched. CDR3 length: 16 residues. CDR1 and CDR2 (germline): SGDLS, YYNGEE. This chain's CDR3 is CASSVAGSGATDTQYF. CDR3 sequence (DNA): TGTGCCAGCAGCGTAGCTGGCAGCGGGGCCACAGATACGCAGTATTTT.

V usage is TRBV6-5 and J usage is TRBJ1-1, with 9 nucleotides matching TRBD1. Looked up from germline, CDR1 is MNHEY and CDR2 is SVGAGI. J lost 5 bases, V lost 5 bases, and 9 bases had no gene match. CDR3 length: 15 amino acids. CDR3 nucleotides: TGTGCCAGCAGTGTTGGGACAGGGAGAAATACTGAAGCTTTCTTT. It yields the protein CASSVGTGRNTEAFF.

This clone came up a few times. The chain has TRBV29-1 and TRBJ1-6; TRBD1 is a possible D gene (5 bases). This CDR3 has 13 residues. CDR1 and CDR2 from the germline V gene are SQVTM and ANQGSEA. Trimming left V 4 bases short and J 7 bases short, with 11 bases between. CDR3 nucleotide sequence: TGCAGCGTTGCACAGGAATTGAATTCACCCCTCCACTTT. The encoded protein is CSVAQELNSPLHF. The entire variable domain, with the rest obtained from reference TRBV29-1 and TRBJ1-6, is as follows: SAVISQKPSRDICQRGTSLTIQCQVDSQVTMMFWYRQQPGQSLTLIATANQGSEATYESGFVIDKFPISRPNLTFSTLTVSNMSPEDSSIYLCSVAQELNSPLHFGNGTRLTVT.

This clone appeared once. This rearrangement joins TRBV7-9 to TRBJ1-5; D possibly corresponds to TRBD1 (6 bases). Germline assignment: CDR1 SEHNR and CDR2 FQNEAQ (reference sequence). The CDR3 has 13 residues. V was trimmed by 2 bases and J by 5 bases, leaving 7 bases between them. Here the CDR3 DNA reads TGTGCCAGCAGCTTACGGACAGATCAGCCCCAGCATTTT. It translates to CASSLRTDQPQHF.

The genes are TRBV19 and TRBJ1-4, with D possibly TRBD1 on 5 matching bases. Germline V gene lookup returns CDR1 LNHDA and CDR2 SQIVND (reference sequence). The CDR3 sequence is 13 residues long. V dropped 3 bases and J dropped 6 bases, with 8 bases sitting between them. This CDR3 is CASSMTEYEKLFF. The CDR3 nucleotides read TGTGCCAGTAGTATGACAGAGTATGAAAAACTGTTTTTT.

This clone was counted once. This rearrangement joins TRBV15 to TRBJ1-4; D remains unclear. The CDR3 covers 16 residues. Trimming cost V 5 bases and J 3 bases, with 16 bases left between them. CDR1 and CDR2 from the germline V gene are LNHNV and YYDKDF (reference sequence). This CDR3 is CATSPRMQWPNEKLFF. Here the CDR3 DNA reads TGTGCCACCAGCCCACGAATGCAGTGGCCTAATGAAAAACTGTTTTTT.